One sample yielded the 27 T cell receptor beta chains listed below, sequenced in a study of T cells in Graves' hyperthyroidism and ophthalmopathy. Researchers took RNA transcripts and amplified the TCR beta CDR3 regions from them. During a first-round RT-PCR of the TCR CDR3, the HTBI primer set was used. Via MiXCR, TCRdb re-called the multiplex PCR reads, giving one row per CDR3 protein. The sample consists of fewer than 500,000 distinct CDR3 sequences, more than 14% of them appearing once. Sequencing was performed on blood. The receptors stem from a woman aged 25 to 39 with Graves' ophthalmopathy.

Ten or more counts support this clonotype. V is TRBV7-9 and J is TRBJ2-2; D remains ambiguous. From germline, CDR1 is SEHNR and CDR2 FQNEAQ (reference sequence). The CDR3 is 14 residues long. The V end lost 2 bases, the J end lost 1 base, and 5 bases lay between the germline ends. As DNA, the CDR3 is TGTGCCAGCAGCTTAAGCCAGAACACCGGGGAGCTGTTTTTT. Amino acid sequence: CASSLSQNTGELFF.

At least ten counts were recorded for this clonotype. The chain has TRBV15 and TRBJ1-4; unclear D gene. The CDR3 sequence is 15 residues long. Germline values: CDR1 LNHNV, CDR2 YYDKDF (reference sequence). V lost 0 bases, J lost 5 bases, and 10 bases lay in between. DNA of the CDR3: TGTGCCACCAGCAGAGATGCGCAAAGGAATGAAAAACTGTTTTTT. It yields the protein CATSRDAQRNEKLFF.

This clonotype was counted many times. The rearrangement joins TRBV6-1 to TRBJ1-5; possibly TRBD1 for D (5 bases). Trimming took 2 bases from V and 13 from J, leaving 12 bases between them. This CDR3 contains 12 residues. Germline-derived CDR1 and CDR2 are MNHNS and SASEGT. The CDR3 is CASSEYRGLQHF. DNA for the CDR3: TGTGCCAGCAGTGAATACCGGGGACTTCAGCATTTT.

To note about this clonotype: A read error may account for a junction end that differs from germline. This rearrangement joins TRBV14 to TRBJ1-2; D not resolved. Looked up from germline, CDR1 is SGHDN and CDR2 is FVKESK. The CDR3 has 16 residues. The CDR3 region has the DNA TGTGCCGGCAGCCGAACCCTAGGCGGCGTCCGCTATGGCTACACCTTC. Protein: CAGSRTLGGVRYGYTF. The complete variable domain, with remaining parts taken from reference TRBV14 and TRBJ1-2, reads EAGVTQFPSHSVIEKGQTVTLRCDPISGHDNLYWYRRVMGKEIKFLLHFVKESKQDESGMPNNRFLAERTGGTYSTLKVQPAELEDSGVYFCAGSRTLGGVRYGYTFGSGTRLTVV.

Comments on this clonotype: Being one base from a much bigger clone, this may be a read error. The gene calls are TRBV2 and TRBJ2-2; 10 nucleotides line up with TRBD1. With V trimmed by 7 bases and J by 0 bases, 8 bases remained unmatched. The CDR3 is 17 residues long. CDR1 is SNHLY and CDR2 is FYNNEI in the germline V gene. The CDR3 region has the DNA TGTGCCAGCACCCGTGACAGGGGGCGGCCGAACACCGGGGAGCTGTTTTTT. Translation: CASTRDRGRPNTGELFF.

This chain joins TRBV20-1 and TRBJ2-7, with 12 bases matching TRBD2. V shed 0 bases, J shed 6 bases, and the junction held 3 bases outside the gene matches. The CDR3 runs to 14 residues. CDR1 and CDR2 (germline): DFQATT, SNEGSKA (reference sequence). CDR3 amino acids: CSARETSGGFEQYF. The CDR3 DNA follows: TGCAGTGCTAGAGAGACTAGCGGGGGTTTCGAGCAGTACTTC.

In this sample, this clonotype turned up a few times. The chain carries TRBV5-4 and TRBJ2-1; 10 bases match TRBD2. CDR1 and CDR2 from the germline V gene are SGHNT and YYREEE (reference sequence). The length of the CDR3 is 16 residues. J was trimmed by 6 bases and V by 4 bases; bases with no gene match: 10. The chain's CDR3 is CASSKIVAGGLNEQFF. The CDR3 DNA is TGTGCCAGCAGCAAAATAGTAGCGGGGGGCCTCAATGAGCAGTTCTTC.

This clonotype has a handful of counts. V is TRBV6-1 and J is TRBJ2-2; D is uncertain. This CDR3 region has 14 residues. The ends were cut back, 4 bases at V and 4 bases at J, with 10 bases in the middle. CDR1 MNHNS and CDR2 SASEGT come from the germline V gene. The CDR3 DNA reads as TGTGCCAGCAGTGGATGGGGAAGCACCGGGGAGCTGTTTTTT. Its protein product is CASSGWGSTGELFF.

The V and J genes are TRBV9 and TRBJ2-7, with 10 bases fitting TRBD1. The germline CDR1 and CDR2 sequences are SGDLS and YYNGEE. The CDR3 has 19 amino acids. The V segment lost 1 base and the J segment 1 base; nucleotides outside the gene matches: 14. CDR3 in amino acids: CASSVSRDRGEGRSYEQYF. The CDR3 DNA reads as TGTGCCAGCAGCGTATCTCGGGACAGGGGCGAAGGGAGGTCCTACGAGCAGTACTTC. Full variable domain (remainder filled in from reference TRBV9 and TRBJ2-7): DSGVTQTPKHLITATGQRVTLRCSPRSGDLSVYWYQQSLDQGLQFLIQYYNGEERAKGNILERFSAQQFPDLHSELNLSSLELGDSALYFCASSVSRDRGEGRSYEQYFGPGTRLTVT.

Concerning this clonotype itself: A junction end diverges from the germline sequence, so it may reflect a read error. The chain combines TRBV12-3 or TRBV12-4 with TRBJ1-1, with 7 nucleotides matching TRBD1. The CDR3 runs to 14 residues. This chain's CDR3 is CANSLRTGNTEAFF. The CDR3 DNA reads as TGTGCCAACAGTTTGAGGACAGGGAACACTGAAGCTTTCTTT.

The chain recombines TRBV20-1 with TRBJ2-7, with 9 bases that match TRBD2. CDR1 DFQATT and CDR2 SNEGSKA come from the germline V gene (reference sequence). This CDR3 comprises 17 residues. V lost 4 bases and J lost 2; bases outside the gene matches: 15. CDR3 region: CSATEAVRAGGTYEQYF. DNA of the CDR3: TGCAGTGCTACCGAGGCGGTCCGAGCGGGAGGAACCTACGAGCAGTACTTC.

This clonotype was detected many times. The chain joins TRBV28 to TRBJ2-1, with D perhaps assigned TRBD1 or TRBD2 (6 bases each). V lost 6 bases and J lost 9, with 18 bases in between. Germline-derived CDR1 and CDR2 are MDHEN and SYDVKM. The CDR3 loop spans 14 amino acids. Here the CDR3 reads CASRLRGTWVEQFF. CDR3 bases: TGTGCCAGCAGGCTAAGGGGGACTTGGGTTGAGCAGTTCTTC.

This clonotype was counted only a few times. This chain links TRBV30 with TRBJ2-1; 7 bases align to TRBD2. This CDR3 contains 14 residues. Trimming removed 2 bases from V and 0 bases from J; junction bases left unmatched: 1. The germline V gene encodes CDR1 GTSNPN and CDR2 SVGIG (reference sequence). The CDR3 sequence: CAWSRGDSYNEQFF. Here the CDR3 DNA reads TGTGCCTGGAGTCGGGGGGACTCCTACAATGAGCAGTTCTTC.

This clonotype was picked up many times. The J gene is TRBJ1-2, the V gene TRBV6-1; possibly TRBD1 for D (5 bases). Trimming cost V 5 bases and J 5 bases, with 15 bases left between them. The CDR3 has 14 residues. Germline V gene lookup returns CDR1 MNHNS and CDR2 SASEGT. For the CDR3, the DNA is TGTGCCAGCAGTCACGGGGCATCGGGATATGGCTACACCTTC. Protein sequence: CASSHGASGYGYTF.

The chain carries TRBV20-1 and TRBJ2-3, with TRBD2 matching 11 bases. CDR1 and CDR2 from the germline V gene are DFQATT and SNEGSKA (reference sequence). The CDR3 loop spans 17 amino acids. The junction had 10 bases not matched to a gene; V was cut back by 0 bases and J by 5 bases. The CDR3 DNA sequence: TGCAGTGCTAGAGATTGGCGGAATAGCGGGGGGGGAGATACGCAGTATTTT. This encodes CSARDWRNSGGGDTQYF.

In this sample, this clonotype turned up once. V is TRBV7-2 and J is TRBJ2-1; 9 bases agree with TRBD2. The CDR3 sequence is 17 residues long. The V gene end was trimmed by 7 bases and the J gene end by 7 bases; junction bases not matched to a gene: 17. Looked up from germline, CDR1 is SGHTA and CDR2 is FQGNSA. The CDR3, as DNA: TGTGCCAGCAACTCTACTTGGGGGGCGGGGGGGCAAAATGAGCAGTTCTTC. Protein: CASNSTWGAGGQNEQFF.

This clonotype came up many times. J is TRBJ1-3 and V is TRBV2; D is possibly TRBD1 (6 bases). The CDR3 is made up of 18 amino acids. CDR1 and CDR2 (germline): SNHLY, FYNNEI. V was clipped by 6 bases and J by 5 bases, with 26 bases between them. CDR3 region: CASSVRGSGATERNTIYF. DNA for the CDR3: TGTGCCAGCAGCGTTAGAGGCTCGGGGGCCACTGAACGAAACACCATATATTTT.

This clonotype was recorded a few times. This chain links TRBV29-1 with TRBJ1-3; 7 nucleotides line up with TRBD1. Germline loops: CDR1 SQVTM, CDR2 ANQGSEA. The trim removed 5 bases at V and 8 bases at J, leaving 9 bases unmatched. The CDR3 totals 13 residues. CDR3 in amino acids: CSVQKGARDTIYF. CDR3 DNA: TGCAGCGTTCAAAAGGGGGCACGGGACACCATATATTTT. The full variable domain, completed using reference TRBV29-1 and TRBJ1-3, is SAVISQKPSRDICQRGTSLTIQCQVDSQVTMMFWYRQQPGQSLTLIATANQGSEATYESGFVIDKFPISRPNLTFSTLTVSNMSPEDSSIYLCSVQKGARDTIYFGEGSWLTVV.

This clonotype has a handful of counts. The V gene is TRBV29-1, the J gene TRBJ1-4, with TRBD1 matching 10 bases. The CDR3 runs to 14 residues. CDR1 is SQVTM, CDR2 ANQGSEA, per germline. J was trimmed by 6 bases and V by 7 bases; bases with no gene match: 8. CDR3 loop: CSAIDRGRDEKLFF. The CDR3 DNA is TGCAGCGCCATAGACAGGGGGCGAGATGAAAAACTGTTTTTT.

This clonotype showed up many times. This chain links TRBV30 with TRBJ2-7, with 10 bases aligning to TRBD2. This CDR3 comprises 17 residues. The V and J ends lost 2 bases and 0 bases, in that order; junction bases with no gene match: 10. Germline V gene sequence: CDR1 GTSNPN, CDR2 SVGIG (reference sequence). Here the CDR3 reads CAWSLSRTSGSSYEQYF. CDR3 nucleotides: TGTGCCTGGAGTTTAAGCCGGACTAGCGGTAGCTCCTACGAGCAGTACTTC.

This clonotype was counted at least ten times. V usage is TRBV28 and J usage is TRBJ2-7, with a tentative D call TRBD1 (6 bases). The germline gives CDR1 MDHEN, CDR2 SYDVKM. CDR3 length equals 14 residues. V was clipped by 5 bases and J by 5 bases, with 16 bases between them. CDR3 bases: TGTGCCAGCAGTCGGGACACGTGGAGCCACGAGCAGTACTTC. It yields the protein CASSRDTWSHEQYF.

The table lists this clonotype with a few counts. The V call is TRBV12-3 or TRBV12-4, the J call TRBJ2-6; 8 bases match TRBD1. The CDR3 extends over 14 amino acids. V trimming: 10 bases; J trimming: 8 bases; junction bases outside the gene matches: 10. CDR3 nucleotides: TGTGCCACCTACAGGACAGGGAGGCCCAACGTCCTGACTTTC. Its protein is CATYRTGRPNVLTF.

This clonotype was counted many times. V gene TRBV5-1 combines with J gene TRBJ2-5, with D maybe TRBD2 (5 bases). Germline CDR1 SGHRS, CDR2 YFSETQ. The CDR3 is 12 residues long. The V end lost 7 bases, the J end lost 7 bases, and 14 bases lay between the germline ends. The CDR3 sequence is CASFEPSGTQYF. The CDR3, as DNA: TGCGCCAGCTTTGAGCCCAGCGGGACCCAGTACTTC.

This clonotype was observed many times. This chain links TRBV7-9 with TRBJ2-1, with D unresolved. The CDR3 loop spans 13 amino acids. The V end was cut by 5 bases, the J end by 4 bases, with 9 bases between. CDR1 is SEHNR, CDR2 FQNEAQ, per germline (reference sequence). CDR3 in DNA: TGTGCCAGCAGCACGGACCGATACAATGAGCAGTTCTTC. Protein sequence: CASSTDRYNEQFF.

This clonotype was found a few times. The gene calls are TRBV14 and TRBJ2-1; the D gene is possibly TRBD2 (5 bases). Germline CDR1 and CDR2: SGHDN and FVKESK. V was clipped by 4 bases and J by 0 bases, with 10 bases between them. This CDR3 is built from 15 residues. Written as DNA, the CDR3 is TGTGCCAGCAGCCGGGGAGAAAGCTCCTACAATGAGCAGTTCTTC. It codes for CASSRGESSYNEQFF.

This clonotype was detected only a few times. The rearrangement joins TRBV14 to TRBJ1-1; 10 bases match TRBD1. V lost 5 bases and J lost 0; bases outside the gene matches: 9. This CDR3 has 17 residues. The germline gives CDR1 SGHDN, CDR2 FVKESK. CDR3: CASSLRDRGLMNTEAFF. DNA for the CDR3: TGTGCCAGCAGCTTGCGGGACAGGGGACTTATGAACACTGAAGCTTTCTTT.

This clonotype was found many times. The rearrangement links TRBV7-2 to TRBJ2-2, with 9 positions matching TRBD1. The CDR3 has 15 amino acids. V shed 6 bases, J shed 5 bases, and the junction held 7 bases outside the gene matches. Germline-derived CDR1 and CDR2 are SGHTA and FQGNSA. The CDR3 region has the DNA TGTGCCAGCAGATTTACAGGGGGCGGTACCGGGGAGCTGTTTTTT. It translates to CASRFTGGGTGELFF.